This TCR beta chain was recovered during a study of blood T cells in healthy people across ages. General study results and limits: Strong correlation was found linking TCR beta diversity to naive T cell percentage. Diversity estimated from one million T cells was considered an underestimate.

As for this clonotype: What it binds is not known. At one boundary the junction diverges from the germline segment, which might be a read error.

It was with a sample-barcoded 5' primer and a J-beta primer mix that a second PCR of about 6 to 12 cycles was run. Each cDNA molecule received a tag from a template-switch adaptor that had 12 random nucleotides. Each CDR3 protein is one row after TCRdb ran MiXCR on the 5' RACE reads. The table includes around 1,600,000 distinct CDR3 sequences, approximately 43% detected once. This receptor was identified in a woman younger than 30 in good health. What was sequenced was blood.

The CDR3 coding sequence is TGCACCAGCAGCCAAGAGAGGTTGGCAGATACGCAGTATTTT. Protein product: CTSSQERLADTQYF. The chain uses TRBV4-3 and TRBJ2-3; D not certain. The CDR3 covers 14 residues. The germline gives CDR1 LGHNA, CDR2 YSLEER.